This T cell receptor (beta chain) stems from a study of blood T cell repertoires in COVID-19. Study details: There were acute and convalescent COVID-19 samples, and they came from the United States, Italy and Spain. T cells, B-cell-depleted T cells, or PBMCs provided the cDNA or gDNA that served as material.

V gave up 4 bases and J gave up 2 bases, with 24 bases separating them. Germline V CDR1 and CDR2: MNHNS, SASEGT. This CDR3 contains 19 residues. In the original workflow: Estimation of nucleated cell counts was performed using reference gene primer amplification. Repertoires were generated with immunoSEQ multiplex PCR, while TCRdb's copy carries only in-frame clones and drops some. V, J and clone size reflect that table, while D and trimming were determined from the DNA. Of about 300,000 clones in the sample, about 81% were seen once. The clonotype comes from a human donor with COVID-19, enrolled during active disease. The donor label of this sample is uncertain. The V call is TRBV6-1, the J call TRBJ1-5; D is unclear. Source material: peripheral blood. CDR3 region: CASSGRGNFEPFGNQPQHF. The CDR3 nucleotides read TGTGCCAGCAGTGGTCGCGGCAACTTTGAGCCGTTTGGCAATCAGCCCCAGCATTTT.